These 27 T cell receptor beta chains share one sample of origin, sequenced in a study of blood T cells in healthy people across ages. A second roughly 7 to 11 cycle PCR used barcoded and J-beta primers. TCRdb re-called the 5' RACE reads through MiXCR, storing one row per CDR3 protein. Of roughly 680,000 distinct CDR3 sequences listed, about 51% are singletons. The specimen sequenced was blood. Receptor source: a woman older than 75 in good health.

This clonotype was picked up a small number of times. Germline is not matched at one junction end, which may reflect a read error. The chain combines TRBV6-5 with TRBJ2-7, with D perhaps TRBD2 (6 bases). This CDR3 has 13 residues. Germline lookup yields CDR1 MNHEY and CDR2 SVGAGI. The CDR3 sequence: CASSDSGGYEQYF. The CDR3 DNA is TGTGCCAGCAGTGACTCTGGAGGGTACGAGCAGTACTTC.

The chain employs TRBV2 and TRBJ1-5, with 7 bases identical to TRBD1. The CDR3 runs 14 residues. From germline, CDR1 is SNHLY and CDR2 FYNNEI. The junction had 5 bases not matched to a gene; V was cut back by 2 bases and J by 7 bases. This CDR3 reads CASSEWTGQQPQHF. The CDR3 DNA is TGTGCCAGCAGTGAATGGACAGGTCAGCAGCCCCAGCATTTT.

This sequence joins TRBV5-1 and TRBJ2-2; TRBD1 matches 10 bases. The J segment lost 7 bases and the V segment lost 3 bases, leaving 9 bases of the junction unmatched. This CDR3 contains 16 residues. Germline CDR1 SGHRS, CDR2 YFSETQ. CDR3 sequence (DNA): TGCGCCAGCAGCTCCCTAGACAGGGGGCTGGGCGGGGAGCTGTTTTTT. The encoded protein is CASSSLDRGLGGELFF.

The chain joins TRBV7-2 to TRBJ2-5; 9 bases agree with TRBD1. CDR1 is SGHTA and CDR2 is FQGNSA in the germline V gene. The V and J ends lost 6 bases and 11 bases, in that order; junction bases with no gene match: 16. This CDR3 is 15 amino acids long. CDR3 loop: CASRLTGGQLNEQYF. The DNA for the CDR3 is TGTGCCAGCAGACTGACAGGGGGTCAACTGAATGAGCAGTACTTC.

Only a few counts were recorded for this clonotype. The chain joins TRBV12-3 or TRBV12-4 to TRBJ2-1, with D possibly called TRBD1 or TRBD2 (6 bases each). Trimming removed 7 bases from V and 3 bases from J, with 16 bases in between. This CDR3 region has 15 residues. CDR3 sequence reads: CASTRGGTIYNEQFF. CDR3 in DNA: TGTGCCAGCACCCGAGGGGGGACAATCTACAATGAGCAGTTCTTC.

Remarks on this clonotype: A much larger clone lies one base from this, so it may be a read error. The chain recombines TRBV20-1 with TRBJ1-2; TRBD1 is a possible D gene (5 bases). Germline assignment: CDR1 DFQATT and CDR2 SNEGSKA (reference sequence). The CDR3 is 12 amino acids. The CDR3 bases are TGCAGTGCTAACTCGACAGTCTATGGCCACACCTTC. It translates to CSANSTVYGHTF.

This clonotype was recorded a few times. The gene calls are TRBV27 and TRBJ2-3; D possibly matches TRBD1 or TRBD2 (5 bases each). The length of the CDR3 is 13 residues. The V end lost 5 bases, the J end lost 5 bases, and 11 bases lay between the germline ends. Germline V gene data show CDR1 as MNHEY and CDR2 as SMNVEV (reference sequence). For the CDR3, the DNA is TGTGCCAGCAGTGTTGGGACCAAAGATACGCAGTATTTT. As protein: CASSVGTKDTQYF.

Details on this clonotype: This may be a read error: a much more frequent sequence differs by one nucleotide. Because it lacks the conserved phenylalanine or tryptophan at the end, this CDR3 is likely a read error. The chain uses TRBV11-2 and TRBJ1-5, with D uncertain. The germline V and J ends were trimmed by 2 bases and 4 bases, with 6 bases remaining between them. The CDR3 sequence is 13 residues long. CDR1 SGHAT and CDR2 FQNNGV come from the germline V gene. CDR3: CASSLNSNQPQHL. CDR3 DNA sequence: TGTGCCAGCAGCTTAAACAGTAATCAGCCCCAGCATCTT.

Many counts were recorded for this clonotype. This chain's CDR3 is CASSLEAYQETQYF. The CDR3, as DNA: TGTGCCAGCAGCTTGGAAGCCTATCAAGAGACCCAGTACTTC. This chain links TRBV5-4 with TRBJ2-5; D is unresolved. The CDR3 is 14 residues long. Germline assignment: CDR1 SGHNT and CDR2 YYREEE (reference sequence). V was clipped by 0 bases and J by 2 bases, with 8 bases between them.

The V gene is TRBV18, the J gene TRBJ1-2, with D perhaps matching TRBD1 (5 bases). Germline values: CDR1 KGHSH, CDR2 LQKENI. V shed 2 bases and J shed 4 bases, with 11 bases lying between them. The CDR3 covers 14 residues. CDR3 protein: CASSPGGVGYGYTF. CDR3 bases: TGTGCCAGCTCACCAGGAGGGGTAGGCTATGGCTACACCTTC.

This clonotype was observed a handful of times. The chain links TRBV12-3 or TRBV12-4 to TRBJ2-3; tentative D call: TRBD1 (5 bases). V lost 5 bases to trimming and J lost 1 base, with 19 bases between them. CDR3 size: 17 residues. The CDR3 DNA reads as TGTGCCAGCAGTGAAATACAGACAGCCAAACGCACAGATACGCAGTATTTT. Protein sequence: CASSEIQTAKRTDTQYF.

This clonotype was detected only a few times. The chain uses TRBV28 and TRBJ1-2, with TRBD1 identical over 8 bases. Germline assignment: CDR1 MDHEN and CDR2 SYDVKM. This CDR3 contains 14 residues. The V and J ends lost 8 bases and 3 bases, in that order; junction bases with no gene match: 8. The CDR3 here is CASYRTGRHYGYTF. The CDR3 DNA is TGTGCCAGCTACAGGACAGGGAGGCACTATGGCTACACCTTC.

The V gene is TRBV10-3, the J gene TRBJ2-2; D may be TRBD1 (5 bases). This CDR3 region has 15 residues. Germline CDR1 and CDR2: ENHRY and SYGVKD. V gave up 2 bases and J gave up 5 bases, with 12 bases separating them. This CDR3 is CAISEPTVGTGELFF. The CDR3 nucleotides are TGTGCCATCAGTGAGCCGACAGTCGGAACCGGGGAGCTGTTTTTT.

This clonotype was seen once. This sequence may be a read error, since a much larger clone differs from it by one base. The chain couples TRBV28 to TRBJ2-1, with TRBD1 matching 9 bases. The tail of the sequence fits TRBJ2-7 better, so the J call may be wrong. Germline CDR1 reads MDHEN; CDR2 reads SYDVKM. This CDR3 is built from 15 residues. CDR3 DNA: TGTGCCAGCAGCGCGCGGACAGGGGTCAACAATGAGCAGTACTTC. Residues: CASSARTGVNNEQYF.

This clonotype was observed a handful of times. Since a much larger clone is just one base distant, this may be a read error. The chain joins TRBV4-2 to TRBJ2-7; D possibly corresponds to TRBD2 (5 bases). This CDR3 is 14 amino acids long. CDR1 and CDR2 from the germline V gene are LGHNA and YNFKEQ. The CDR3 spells CANSQGLEFYEQYF. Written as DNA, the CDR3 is TGTGCCAACAGCCAAGGACTTGAATTCTACGAGCAGTACTTC.

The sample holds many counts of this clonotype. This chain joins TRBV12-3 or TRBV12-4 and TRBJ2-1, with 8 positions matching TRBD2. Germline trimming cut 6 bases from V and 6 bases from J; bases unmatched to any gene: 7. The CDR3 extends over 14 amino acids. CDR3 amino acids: CASRPGLGINEQFF. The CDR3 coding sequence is TGTGCCAGCAGGCCGGGACTAGGGATCAATGAGCAGTTCTTC.

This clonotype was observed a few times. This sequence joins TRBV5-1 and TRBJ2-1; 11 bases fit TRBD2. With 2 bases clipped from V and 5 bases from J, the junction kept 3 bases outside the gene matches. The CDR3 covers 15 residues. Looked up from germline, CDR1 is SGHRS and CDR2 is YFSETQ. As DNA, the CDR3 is TGCGCCAGCAGCTTCCCGACTAGCGGGAACAATGAGCAGTTCTTC. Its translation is CASSFPTSGNNEQFF. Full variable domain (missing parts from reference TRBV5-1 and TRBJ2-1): KAGVTQTPRYLIKTRGQQVTLSCSPISGHRSVSWYQQTPGQGLQFLFEYFSETQRNKGNFPGRFSGRQFSNSRSEMNVSTLELGDSALYLCASSFPTSGNNEQFFGPGTRLTVL.

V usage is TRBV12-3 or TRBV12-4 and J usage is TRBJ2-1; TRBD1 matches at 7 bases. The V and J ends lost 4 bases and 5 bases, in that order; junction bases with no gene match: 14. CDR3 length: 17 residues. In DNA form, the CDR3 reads TGTGCCAGCAGTTCCCTCGAGAAGGGGGCTTGGGACAATGAGCAGTTCTTC. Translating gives CASSSLEKGAWDNEQFF.

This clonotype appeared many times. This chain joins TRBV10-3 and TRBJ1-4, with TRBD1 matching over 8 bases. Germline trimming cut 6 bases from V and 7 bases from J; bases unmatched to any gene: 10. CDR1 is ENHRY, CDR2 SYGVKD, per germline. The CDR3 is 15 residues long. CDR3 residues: CAISLGQGNREKLFF. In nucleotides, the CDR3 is TGTGCCATCAGCTTAGGACAGGGCAATCGTGAAAAACTGTTTTTT.

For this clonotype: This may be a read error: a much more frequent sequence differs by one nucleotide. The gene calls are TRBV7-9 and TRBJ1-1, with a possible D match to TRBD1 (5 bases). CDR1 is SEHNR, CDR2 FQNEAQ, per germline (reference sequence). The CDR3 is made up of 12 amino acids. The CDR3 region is CAGSPGGPEAFF. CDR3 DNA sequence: TGTGCCGGCAGCCCCGGGGGACCCGAAGCTTTCTTT.

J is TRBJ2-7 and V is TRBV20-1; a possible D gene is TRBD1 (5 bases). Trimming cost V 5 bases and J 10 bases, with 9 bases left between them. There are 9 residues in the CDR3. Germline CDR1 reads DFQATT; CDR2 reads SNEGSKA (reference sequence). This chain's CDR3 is CSARQPQYF. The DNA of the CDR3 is TGCAGTGCTCGACAGCCCCAGTACTTC.

DNA of the CDR3: TGTGCCAGCAGTAATACAGGGGGTCTGGGTTCTTCGCATTTT. Encoded protein: CASSNTGGLGSSHF. The genes are TRBV6-1 and TRBJ1-5; 8 bases fit TRBD1. V trimming: 5 bases; J trimming: 15 bases; junction bases outside the gene matches: 15. This CDR3 has 14 residues. The V gene's germline CDR1 is MNHNS and CDR2 SASEGT.

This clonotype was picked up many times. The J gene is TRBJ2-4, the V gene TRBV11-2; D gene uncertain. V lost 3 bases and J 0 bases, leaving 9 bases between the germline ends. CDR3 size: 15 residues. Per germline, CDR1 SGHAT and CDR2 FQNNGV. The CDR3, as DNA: TGTGCCAGCAGCTTTCGTTCGGGAGCCAAAAACATTCAGTACTTC. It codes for CASSFRSGAKNIQYF.

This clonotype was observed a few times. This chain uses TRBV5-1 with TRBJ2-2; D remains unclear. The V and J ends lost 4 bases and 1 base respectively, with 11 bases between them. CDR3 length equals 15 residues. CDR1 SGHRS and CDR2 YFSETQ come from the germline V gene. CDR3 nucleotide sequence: TGCGCCAGCAGCCCCTCTCCCCGGAACACCGGGGAGCTGTTTTTT. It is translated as CASSPSPRNTGELFF.

CDR3 nucleotides: TGCGCCAGCAGCTTGCGGGACAGGGGGCGTCAAGAGACCCAGTACTTC. Its translation: CASSLRDRGRQETQYF. This chain joins TRBV5-1 and TRBJ2-5; 12 bases match TRBD1. With V trimmed by 1 base and J by 2 bases, 3 bases remained unmatched. This CDR3 is 16 amino acids long. CDR1 and CDR2 (germline): SGHRS, YFSETQ.

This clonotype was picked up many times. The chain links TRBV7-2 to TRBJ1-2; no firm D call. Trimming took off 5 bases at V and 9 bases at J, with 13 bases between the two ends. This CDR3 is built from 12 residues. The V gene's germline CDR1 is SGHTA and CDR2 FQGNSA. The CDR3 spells CASSGMRARYTF. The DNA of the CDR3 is TGTGCCAGCAGCGGAATGCGGGCCCGCTACACCTTC.

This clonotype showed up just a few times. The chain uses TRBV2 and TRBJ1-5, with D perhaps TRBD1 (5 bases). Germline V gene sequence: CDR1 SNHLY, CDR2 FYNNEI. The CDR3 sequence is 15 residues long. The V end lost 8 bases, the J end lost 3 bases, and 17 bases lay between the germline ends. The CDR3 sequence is CASRSAGGVNQPQHF. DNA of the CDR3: TGTGCCAGCCGATCTGCTGGAGGGGTCAATCAGCCCCAGCATTTT.